This TCR beta chain was recorded in a study of T cells in localized non-small cell lung cancer. A remark on this clone: Its antigen is still unknown.

This CDR3 spans 17 amino acids. Germline V lookup: CDR1 SGDLS, CDR2 YYNGEE. V was clipped by 4 bases and J by 7 bases, with 26 bases between them. The study, taken as a whole, reports: The appearance of a median about 60 of the top 100 tumor clones was seen in adjacent lung. Peak T cell clonality was found in uninvolved adjacent lung, exceeding tumor. Prolonged overall survival went with higher T cell density in the blood.

Clones were read by immunoSEQ multiplex PCR, and TCRdb kept only the in-frame ones, dropping some. The sample carries tens of thousands of clones, around 89% recorded once. This chain uses TRBV9 with TRBJ1-1; D gene unclear. The receptor's source is a woman between 40 and 69 years old with stage I squamous cell lung carcinoma. Here the sequenced sample was peripheral blood, taken before any cancer treatment. CDR3 loop: CASSYPLLQPTRLEAFF. The CDR3, as DNA: TGTGCCAGCAGCTACCCTCTATTACAGCCCACCAGACTTGAAGCTTTCTTT.